The next 20 T cell receptor beta chains were all read from a single sample in a study of T cells in women clearing cervical HPV infection. Assay: immunoSEQ multiplex PCR; the TCRdb copy retains only in-frame clones and omits some. The sample data list 23,000 or so clones. Sequenced: blood buffy coat. The origin of the receptors is a woman aged 18-70 years with a cervical HPV16 infection that either progressed to CIN3+ or cleared (not recorded which).

In the case of this clone: The read terminates 3 residues before the CDR3 end, so the remaining end is supplied by the germline J gene. The rearrangement joins TRBV7-9 to TRBJ2-7; a weak D match, TRBD2 (6 bases). CDR3 size: 14 residues. Trimming cost V 7 bases and J 2 bases, with 15 bases left between them. Germline CDR1 SEHNR, CDR2 FQNEAQ (reference sequence). The CDR3 here is CASTTEGTAYEQYF. The covered CDR3 bases are TGTGCCAGCACCACGGAGGGCACGGCCTACGAG.

Worth noting for this clone: The sequence runs out 3 residues before the end of the CDR3; the remainder is reconstructed from the germline J gene. The chain has TRBV5-1 and TRBJ2-3, with D possibly being TRBD1 (7 bases). The CDR3 sequence is 15 residues long. Germline V gene sequence: CDR1 SGHRS, CDR2 YFSETQ. CDR3 region: CASLDRAGSNQPQYF. The covered CDR3 bases are TGCGCCAGCCTCGACAGGGCGGGGAGCAATCAGCCG.

Turning to this clone: Sequencing ends 3 residues short of the CDR3 end; the germline J gene provides the rest. The chain combines TRBV20-1 with TRBJ2-3; 7 positions agree with TRBD2. The CDR3 extends over 14 amino acids. Looked up from germline, CDR1 is DFQATT and CDR2 is SNEGSKA (reference sequence). V trimming: 4 bases; J trimming: 2 bases; junction bases outside the gene matches: 6. Incomplete CDR3 DNA: TGCAGTGCTACCTGGGGGGGGTACACAGATACG. Its translation: CSATWGGYTDT. The entire CDR3 reads CSATWGGYTDTQYF.

About this clone itself: The CDR3 extends 3 residues past the end of the read, so its final part is completed from the germline J gene. The V gene is TRBV29-1, the J gene TRBJ1-4; maybe TRBD1 (5 bases). In germline, CDR1 is SQVTM, CDR2 ANQGSEA. This CDR3 comprises 13 residues. Trimming removed 4 bases at V and 7 bases at J, with 13 bases between. The CDR3 protein is CSVGSGGGEKLFF. The sequenced part of the CDR3 DNA is TGCAGCGTTGGATCCGGGGGGGGTGAAAAA.

In regard to this clone: The missing CDR3 end, 3 residues past where the read stops, is filled in from the germline J gene. The V call is TRBV9, the J call TRBJ2-3; 8 bases are shared with TRBD1. The CDR3 has 16 residues. V shed 0 bases and J 4 bases; nucleotides not matched to a gene: 7. CDR1 SGDLS and CDR2 YYNGEE come from the germline V gene. CDR3 amino acids: CASSVGQGADADTQYF. CDR3 DNA, as far as it was read: TGTGCCAGCAGCGTAGGTCAGGGGGCGGACGCAGATACG.

Of note for this clone: The sequenced fragment ends 3 residues before the CDR3 boundary, so the rest is inferred from the germline J gene. The chain joins TRBV20-1 to TRBJ2-7; a possible D gene is TRBD2 (5 bases). The V end was cut by 0 bases, the J end by 2 bases, with 17 bases between. CDR3 size: 16 residues. Germline-derived CDR1 and CDR2 are DFQATT and SNEGSKA (reference sequence). Partial CDR3 DNA: TGCAGTGCTAGAGATCTCCCTACGACTACTACCTACGAG. Translation: CSARDLPTTTTYE. The entire CDR3 sequence reads CSARDLPTTTTYEQYF.

Comment on this clone: Coverage ceases 3 residues before the CDR3 finishes, and the germline J gene fills in the end. The V call is TRBV2, the J call TRBJ1-2; D gene ambiguous. Germline assignment: CDR1 SNHLY and CDR2 FYNNEI. This CDR3 contains 14 residues. The sequenced CDR3 bases are TGTGCCAGCAGTGAATCTACCGCCGCCTACGAC. This gives the protein CASSESTAAYD. Given in full, the CDR3 is CASSESTAAYDYTF.

On this clone: The sequenced fragment ends 3 residues before the CDR3 boundary, so the rest is inferred from the germline J gene. V is TRBV13 and J is TRBJ1-2, with 11 bases lining up with TRBD1. The CDR3 sequence is 15 residues long. Germline V gene data show CDR1 as PRHDT and CDR2 as FYEKMQ (reference sequence). V lost 5 bases, J lost 2 bases, and 4 bases stayed unmatched. CDR3 residues: CASSPRDRGNYGYTF. Partial CDR3 DNA: TGTGCCAGCAGCCCTAGGGACAGGGGGAACTATGGC. Full variable domain (rest looked up from reference TRBV13 and TRBJ1-2): AAGVIQSPRHLIKEKRETATLKCYPIPRHDTVYWYQQGPGQDPQFLISFYEKMQSDKGSIPDRFSAQQFSDYHSELNMSSLELGDSALYFCASSPRDRGNYGYTFGSGTRLTVV.

Points on this clone: The read comes to an end 3 residues before the CDR3 does, leaving the germline J gene to fill in the end. The chain links TRBV18 to TRBJ2-7; D perhaps matches TRBD2 (6 bases). CDR3 size: 14 residues. V lost 1 base and J lost 2, with 9 bases in between. Germline values: CDR1 KGHSH, CDR2 LQKENI. Here the CDR3 reads CASSPRGETYEQYF. The covered CDR3 bases are TGTGCCAGCTCACCACGCGGGGAGACCTACGAG.

As for this clone: Read sequence stops 3 residues before the CDR3 end, and the germline J gene provides the missing end. The V call is TRBV11-3, the J call TRBJ2-5, with 9 nucleotides matching TRBD1. Trimming cost V 5 bases and J 7 bases; bases outside gene matches: 2. Germline loops: CDR1 SGHNT, CDR2 YENEEA. CDR3 length: 12 amino acids. The covered CDR3 bases are TGTGCCAGCAGCACGACAGGGGGGACC. Translating gives CASSTTGGT. The CDR3 reads in full as CASSTTGGTQYF.

Remarks on this clone: The CDR3 goes on 3 residues after the read ends, and that part is filled in from the germline J gene. This sequence joins TRBV10-1 and TRBJ1-6, with 10 bases identical to TRBD1. This CDR3 is built from 16 residues. Germline CDR1 WNHNN, CDR2 SYGVQD (reference sequence). V was pared by 6 bases and J by 9 bases, with 11 bases of the junction left unmatched. CDR3 amino acids: CASSDTGQGTRSPLHF. The part of the CDR3 DNA that was read is TGCGCCAGCAGCGATACGGGACAGGGGACGCGTTCACCC.

In the case of this clone: The CDR3 end is not reached by the read, which stops 3 residues before it; the germline J gene fills it in. This rearrangement joins TRBV11-2 to TRBJ1-6; D is unclear. The germline V gene has CDR1 SGHAT and CDR2 FQNNGV. V shed 11 bases and J shed 9 bases, with 14 bases lying between them. CDR3 size: 12 residues. This CDR3 reads CAGSFPGSPLHF. The CDR3 DNA, read in part, is TGTGCCGGTTCCTTTCCGGGTTCACCC.

Note on this clone: The read comes to an end 3 residues before the CDR3 does, leaving the germline J gene to fill in the end. The chain carries TRBV19 and TRBJ1-2; D is unclear. The V end was cut by 5 bases, the J end by 4 bases, with 8 bases between. This CDR3 has 12 amino acids. CDR1 LNHDA and CDR2 SQIVND come from the germline V gene (reference sequence). CDR3 DNA, as far as it was read: TGTGCCAGTAGTCGGGGTCCCTATGGC. Protein product: CASSRGPYG. The CDR3 reads in full as CASSRGPYGYTF.

Note on this clone: With the read ending 3 residues before the CDR3 end, the germline J gene is used to fill in that end. The chain recombines TRBV7-3 with TRBJ2-1, with a weak D call TRBD2 (7 bases). The germline V gene encodes CDR1 SGHTA and CDR2 FQGTGA. V was shortened by 5 bases and J by 1 base, with 15 bases between the two germline ends. This CDR3 region has 16 residues. The DNA read from the CDR3 is TGTGCCAGCAGCCAGATGGGGGGGGCGTCCTACAATGAG. Translation gives CASSQMGGASYNE. The CDR3 as a whole reads CASSQMGGASYNEQFF.

As for this clone: The DNA ends 3 residues before the CDR3 does, and the rest of the CDR3 is filled in from the germline J gene. This chain uses TRBV7-3 with TRBJ2-5, with 8 bases identical to TRBD2. Trimming cost V 5 bases and J 4 bases; bases outside gene matches: 9. Germline CDR1 is SGHTA and CDR2 is FQGTGA. The CDR3 loop spans 15 amino acids. The covered CDR3 bases are TGTGCCAGCAGCGCACTCGGGGGGGCAGGAGAGACC. Its translation: CASSALGGAGET. From start to end, the CDR3 is CASSALGGAGETQYF.

About this clone: The DNA ends 3 residues before the CDR3 does, and the rest of the CDR3 is filled in from the germline J gene. V usage is TRBV29-1 and J usage is TRBJ2-7; D gene ambiguous. The CDR3 sequence is 12 residues long. V gave up 1 base and J gave up 3 bases, with 7 bases separating them. Germline CDR1 reads SQVTM; CDR2 reads ANQGSEA. The CDR3 region is CSVEGQSYEQYF. CDR3 DNA (partial): TGCAGCGTTGAAGGTCAGAGCTACGAG.

Notes on this clone: The read terminates 3 residues ahead of where the CDR3 ends, so the germline J gene completes it. The V call is TRBV20-1, the J call TRBJ1-4; unclear D gene. Germline V gene data show CDR1 as DFQATT and CDR2 as SNEGSKA (reference sequence). The CDR3 is made up of 12 amino acids. V gave up 5 bases and J gave up 4 bases, with 8 bases separating them. The sequenced CDR3 bases are TGCAGTGCTGCGTCGGGTAATGAAAAA. Its protein is CSAASGNEK. The entire CDR3 reads CSAASGNEKLFF.

Turning to this clone: The read terminates 3 residues before the CDR3 end, so the remaining end is supplied by the germline J gene. The chain carries TRBV10-2 and TRBJ2-4; 7 bases map to TRBD1. Germline CDR1 WSHSY, CDR2 SAAADI. CDR3 size: 15 residues. The CDR3 bases that were read are TGCGCCAGCAGTAATGTGGCCGGGACAGATTATGGT. This codes for CASSNVAGTDYG. The whole CDR3 protein is CASSNVAGTDYGQYF.

Note on this clone: Coverage ceases 3 residues before the CDR3 finishes, and the germline J gene fills in the end. This rearrangement joins TRBV10-3 to TRBJ2-1; TRBD2 might be the D (5 bases). The CDR3 runs to 12 residues. Germline lookup yields CDR1 ENHRY and CDR2 SYGVKD. V was shortened by 4 bases and J by 5 bases, with 6 bases between the two germline ends. CDR3 DNA, as far as it was read: TGTGCCATCAGTGGGACTGACAATGAG. Its protein product is CAISGTDNE. The whole CDR3 reads CAISGTDNEQFF.

Worth noting for this clone: The CDR3 extends 3 residues past the end of the read, so its final part is completed from the germline J gene. The chain carries TRBV20-1 and TRBJ2-3; maybe TRBD2 (5 bases). CDR3 length: 13 amino acids. V was cut by 6 bases and J by 6 bases, with 16 bases left in between. The germline V gene encodes CDR1 DFQATT and CDR2 SNEGSKA (reference sequence). The chain's CDR3 is CSARLAGRDTQYF. The CDR3 bases that were read are TGCAGTGCCCGTCTGGCGGGTCGTGATACG.